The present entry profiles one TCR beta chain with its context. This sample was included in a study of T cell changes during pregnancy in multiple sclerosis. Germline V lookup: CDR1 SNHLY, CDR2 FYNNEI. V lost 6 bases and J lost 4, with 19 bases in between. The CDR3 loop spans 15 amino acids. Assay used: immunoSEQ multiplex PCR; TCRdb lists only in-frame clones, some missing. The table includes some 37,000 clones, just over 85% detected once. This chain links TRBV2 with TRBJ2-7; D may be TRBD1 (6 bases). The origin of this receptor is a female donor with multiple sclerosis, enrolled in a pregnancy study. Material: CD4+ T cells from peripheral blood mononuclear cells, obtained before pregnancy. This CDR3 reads CASSGDGDILYEQYF. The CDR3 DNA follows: TGTGCCAGCAGCGGGGATGGGGACATCTTGTACGAGCAGTACTTC. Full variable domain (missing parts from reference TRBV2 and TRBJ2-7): EPEVTQTPSHQVTQMGQEVILRCVPISNHLYFYWYRQILGQKVEFLVSFYNNEISEKSEIFDDQFSVERPDGSNFTLKIRSTKLEDSAMYFCASSGDGDILYEQYFGPGTRLTVT.